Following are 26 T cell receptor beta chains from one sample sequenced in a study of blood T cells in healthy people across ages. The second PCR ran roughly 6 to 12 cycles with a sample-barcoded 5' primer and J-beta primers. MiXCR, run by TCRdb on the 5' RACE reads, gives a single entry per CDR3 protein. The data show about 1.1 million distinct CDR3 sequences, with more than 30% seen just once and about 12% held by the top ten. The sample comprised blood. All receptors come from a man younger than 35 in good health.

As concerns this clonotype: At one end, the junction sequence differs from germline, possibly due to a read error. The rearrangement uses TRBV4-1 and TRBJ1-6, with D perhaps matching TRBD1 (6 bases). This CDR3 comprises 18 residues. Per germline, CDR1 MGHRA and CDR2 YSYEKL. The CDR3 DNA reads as TGCGCCAGCAGCCCTTTAAACTTTTCAGACAGGCCAAATTCACCCCCCCACTTT. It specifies CASSPLNFSDRPNSPPHF.

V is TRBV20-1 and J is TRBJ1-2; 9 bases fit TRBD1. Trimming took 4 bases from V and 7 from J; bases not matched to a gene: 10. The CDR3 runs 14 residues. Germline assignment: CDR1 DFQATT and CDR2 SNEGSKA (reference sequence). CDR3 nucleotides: TGCAGTGCTACCTTAACCGGGACAGGGTTTGGCTACACCTTC. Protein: CSATLTGTGFGYTF.

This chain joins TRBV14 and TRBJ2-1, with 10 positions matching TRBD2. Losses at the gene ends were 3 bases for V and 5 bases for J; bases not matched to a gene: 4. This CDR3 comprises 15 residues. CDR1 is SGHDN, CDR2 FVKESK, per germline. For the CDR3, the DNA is TGTGCCAGCAGCCACCTAGCGGGGGAGAACAATGAGCAGTTCTTC. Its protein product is CASSHLAGENNEQFF.

The CDR3 protein is CASSEGEWVNVLTF. The CDR3 DNA follows: TGTGCCAGCAGCGAGGGTGAGTGGGTCAACGTCCTGACTTTC. The genes are TRBV9 and TRBJ2-6; no clear D. The V end was cut by 3 bases, the J end by 9 bases, with 13 bases between. CDR3 length: 14 amino acids. CDR1 is SGDLS and CDR2 is YYNGEE in the germline V gene.

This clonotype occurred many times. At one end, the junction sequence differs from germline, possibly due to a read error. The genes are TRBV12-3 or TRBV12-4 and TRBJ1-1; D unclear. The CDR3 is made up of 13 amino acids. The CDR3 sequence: CASSPTANTEAFF. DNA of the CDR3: TGCGCCAGCAGCCCGACCGCGAACACTGAAGCTTTCTTT.

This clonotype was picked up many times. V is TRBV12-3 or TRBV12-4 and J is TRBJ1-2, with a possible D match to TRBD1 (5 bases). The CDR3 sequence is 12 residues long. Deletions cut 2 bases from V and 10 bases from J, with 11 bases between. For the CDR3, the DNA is TGTGCCAGCAGTTTACGGGGGTTAGACTACACCTTC. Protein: CASSLRGLDYTF.

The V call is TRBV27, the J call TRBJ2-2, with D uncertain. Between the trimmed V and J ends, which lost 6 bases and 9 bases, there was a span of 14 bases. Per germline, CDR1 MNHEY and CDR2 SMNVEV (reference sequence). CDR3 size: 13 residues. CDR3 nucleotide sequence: TGTGCCAGCAGCTATCGTCCCTCCCGGGAGCTGTTTTTT. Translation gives CASSYRPSRELFF.

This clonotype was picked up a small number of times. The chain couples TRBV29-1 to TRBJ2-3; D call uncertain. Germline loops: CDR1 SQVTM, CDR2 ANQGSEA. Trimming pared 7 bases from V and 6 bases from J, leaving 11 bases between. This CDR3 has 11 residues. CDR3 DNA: TGCAGCGCAGTGTACGGGGATACGCAGTATTTT. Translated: CSAVYGDTQYF.

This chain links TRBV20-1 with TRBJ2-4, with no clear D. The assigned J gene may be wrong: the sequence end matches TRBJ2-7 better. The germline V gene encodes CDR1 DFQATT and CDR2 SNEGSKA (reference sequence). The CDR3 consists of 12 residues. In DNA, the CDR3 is TGCAGTGCTAGTTTGGTGCCGTACGAGCAGTACTTC. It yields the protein CSASLVPYEQYF.

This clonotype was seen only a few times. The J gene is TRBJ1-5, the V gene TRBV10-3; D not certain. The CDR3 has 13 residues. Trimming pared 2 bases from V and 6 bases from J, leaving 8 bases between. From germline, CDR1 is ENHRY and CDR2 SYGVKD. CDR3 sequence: CAISEGFSQPQHF. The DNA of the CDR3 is TGTGCCATCAGTGAGGGATTTAGTCAGCCCCAGCATTTT.

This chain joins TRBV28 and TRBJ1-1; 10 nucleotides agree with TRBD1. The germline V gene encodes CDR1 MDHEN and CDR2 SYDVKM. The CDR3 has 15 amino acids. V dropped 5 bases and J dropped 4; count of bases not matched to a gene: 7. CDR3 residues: CASSPGTGESTEAFF. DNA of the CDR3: TGTGCCAGCAGTCCCGGGACAGGGGAGAGCACTGAAGCTTTCTTT.

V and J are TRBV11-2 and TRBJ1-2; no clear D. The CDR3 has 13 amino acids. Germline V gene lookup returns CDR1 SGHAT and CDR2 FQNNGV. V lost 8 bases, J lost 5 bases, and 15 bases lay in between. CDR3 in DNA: TGTGCCAGCTCCCCCACCCGGGATTATGGCTACACCTTC. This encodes CASSPTRDYGYTF.

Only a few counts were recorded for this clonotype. The DNA for the CDR3 is TGTGCCAGCAGCTTTACTAGTCTTCAAGAGACCCAGTACTTC. It specifies CASSFTSLQETQYF. V is TRBV7-9 and J is TRBJ2-5; possibly TRBD2 for D (5 bases). The CDR3 sequence is 14 residues long. The ends were cut back, 3 bases at V and 2 bases at J, with 10 bases in the middle. Per the germline V gene, CDR1 is SEHNR and CDR2 is FQNEAQ (reference sequence).

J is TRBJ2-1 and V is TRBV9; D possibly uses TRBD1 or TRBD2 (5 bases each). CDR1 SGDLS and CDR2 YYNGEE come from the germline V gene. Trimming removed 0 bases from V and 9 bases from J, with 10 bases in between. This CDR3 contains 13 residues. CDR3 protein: CASSVVFGGEQFF. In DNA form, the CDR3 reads TGTGCCAGCAGCGTAGTATTTGGGGGTGAGCAGTTCTTC.

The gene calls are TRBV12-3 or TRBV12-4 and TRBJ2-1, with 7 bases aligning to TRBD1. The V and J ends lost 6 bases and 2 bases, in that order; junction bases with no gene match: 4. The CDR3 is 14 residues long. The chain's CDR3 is CASRDRDTYNEQFF. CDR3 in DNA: TGTGCCAGCAGAGACAGGGACACCTACAATGAGCAGTTCTTC.

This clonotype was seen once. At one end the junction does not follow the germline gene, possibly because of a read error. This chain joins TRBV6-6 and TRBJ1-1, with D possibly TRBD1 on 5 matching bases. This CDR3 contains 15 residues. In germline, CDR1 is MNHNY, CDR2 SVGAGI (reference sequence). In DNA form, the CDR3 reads TGTGCCAGCAGTTTCTGGACAAGAGCGAACACTAAAGCTTTCTTT. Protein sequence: CASSFWTRANTKAFF.

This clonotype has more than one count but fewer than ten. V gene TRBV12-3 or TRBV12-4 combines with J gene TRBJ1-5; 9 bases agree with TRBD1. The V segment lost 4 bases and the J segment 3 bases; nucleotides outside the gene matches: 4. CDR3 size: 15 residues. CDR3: CASSSDRGINQPQHF. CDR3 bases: TGTGCCAGCAGTTCCGACAGGGGGATCAATCAGCCCCAGCATTTT.

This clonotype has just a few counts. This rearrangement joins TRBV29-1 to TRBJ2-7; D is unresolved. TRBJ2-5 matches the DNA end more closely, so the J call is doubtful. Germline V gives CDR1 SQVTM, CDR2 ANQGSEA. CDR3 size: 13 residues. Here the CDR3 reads CSVEDPPVGTQYF. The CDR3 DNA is TGCAGCGTTGAAGATCCTCCAGTGGGGACCCAGTACTTC.

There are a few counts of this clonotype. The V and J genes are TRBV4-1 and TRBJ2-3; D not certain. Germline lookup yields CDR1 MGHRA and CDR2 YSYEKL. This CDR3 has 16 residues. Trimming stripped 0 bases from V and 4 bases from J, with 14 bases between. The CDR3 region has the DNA TGCGCCAGCAGCCAAGACTCGACCCTTACCCCAGATACGCAGTATTTT. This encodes CASSQDSTLTPDTQYF.

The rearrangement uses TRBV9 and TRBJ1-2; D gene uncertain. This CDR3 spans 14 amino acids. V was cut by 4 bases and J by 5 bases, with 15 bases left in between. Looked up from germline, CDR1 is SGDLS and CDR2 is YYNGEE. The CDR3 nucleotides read TGTGCCAGCAGCTCCCTAGGTCCTTCTTATGGCTACACCTTC. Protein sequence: CASSSLGPSYGYTF.

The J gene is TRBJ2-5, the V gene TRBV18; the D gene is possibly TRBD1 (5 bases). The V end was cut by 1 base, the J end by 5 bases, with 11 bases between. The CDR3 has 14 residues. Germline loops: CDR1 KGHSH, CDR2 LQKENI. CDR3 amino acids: CASSPRQGRETQYF. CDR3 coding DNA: TGTGCCAGCTCACCACGGCAGGGTAGGGAGACCCAGTACTTC.

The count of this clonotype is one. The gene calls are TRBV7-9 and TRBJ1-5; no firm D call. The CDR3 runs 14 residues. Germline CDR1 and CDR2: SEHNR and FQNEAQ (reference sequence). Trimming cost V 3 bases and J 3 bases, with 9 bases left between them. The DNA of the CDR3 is TGTGCCAGCAGCTTCCCGGGGTTCAATCAGCCCCAGCATTTT. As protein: CASSFPGFNQPQHF.

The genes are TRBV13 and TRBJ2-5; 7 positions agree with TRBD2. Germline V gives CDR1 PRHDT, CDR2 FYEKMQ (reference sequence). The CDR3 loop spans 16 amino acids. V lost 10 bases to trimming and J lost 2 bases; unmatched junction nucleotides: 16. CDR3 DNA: TGTGCCACCGCGATATTTGGAGCGGGGAGGCAAGAGACCCAGTACTTC. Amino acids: CATAIFGAGRQETQYF.

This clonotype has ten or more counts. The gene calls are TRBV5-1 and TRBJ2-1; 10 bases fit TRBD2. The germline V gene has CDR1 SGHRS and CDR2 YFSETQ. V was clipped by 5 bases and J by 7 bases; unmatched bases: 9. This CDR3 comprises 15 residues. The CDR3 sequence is CASRVGLAVHNEQFF. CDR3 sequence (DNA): TGCGCCAGCAGGGTTGGACTAGCGGTTCATAATGAGCAGTTCTTC.

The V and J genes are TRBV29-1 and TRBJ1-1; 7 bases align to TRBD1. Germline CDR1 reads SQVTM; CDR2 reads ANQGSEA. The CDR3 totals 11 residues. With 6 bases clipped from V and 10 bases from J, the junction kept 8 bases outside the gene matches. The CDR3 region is CSVWWDSGAFF. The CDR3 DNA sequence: TGCAGCGTGTGGTGGGACAGTGGAGCTTTCTTT.

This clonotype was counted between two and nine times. The DNA of the CDR3 is TGCAGCGTTGAAGCCGCCTTTCCTGGCTACACCTTC. Its protein product is CSVEAAFPGYTF. The V gene is TRBV29-1, the J gene TRBJ1-2; D not resolved. CDR3 size: 12 residues. The ends were cut back, 1 base at V and 7 bases at J, with 10 bases in the middle. CDR1 and CDR2 (germline): SQVTM, ANQGSEA.